Presented here are 16 T cell receptor beta chains from one specimen sequenced in a study. TCRdb analysed the 5' RACE reads with MiXCR anew, one entry per CDR3 protein. The table lists roughly 8,500 distinct CDR3 sequences, 45% to 70% of them singletons. Treg sorting used a CD4+CD25+CD127-/low gate. The sequenced sample consisted of Tregs sorted from a lymph node. These receptors were taken from a female donor with breast cancer.

This chain uses TRBV5-1 with TRBJ2-1; TRBD2 might be the D (5 bases). The germline CDR1 and CDR2 sequences are SGHRS and YFSETQ. The CDR3 is 15 residues long. Deletions cut 5 bases from V and 5 bases from J, with 17 bases between. DNA for the CDR3: TGCGCCAGCAGTGGTATAGGAGGCCTCCACAATGAGCAGTTCTTC. Amino acid sequence: CASSGIGGLHNEQFF.

The rearrangement joins TRBV6-5 to TRBJ2-7, with D unclear. The V gene lost 6 bases and the J gene lost 6 bases, with 15 bases spanning the gap. The germline CDR1 and CDR2 sequences are MNHEY and SVGAGI. CDR3 length equals 13 residues. The CDR3 bases are TGTGCCAGCAGACCGGGTATCTCGAGCGAGCAGTACTTC. Protein: CASRPGISSEQYF.

The V call is TRBV20-1, the J call TRBJ2-1; 12 positions agree with TRBD2. From germline, CDR1 is DFQATT and CDR2 SNEGSKA (reference sequence). V was pared by 3 bases and J by 8 bases, with 14 bases of the junction left unmatched. This CDR3 is built from 17 residues. As DNA, the CDR3 is TGCAGTGCTAGGGATCTTTGGGAGCTAGCGGGAGGGGATGAGCAGTTCTTC. Its protein is CSARDLWELAGGDEQFF.

This clonotype was observed a handful of times. The chain uses TRBV5-1 and TRBJ2-7; possibly TRBD1 for D (5 bases). The CDR3 is 15 amino acids. Germline loops: CDR1 SGHRS, CDR2 YFSETQ. With 1 base removed from V and 2 bases from J, the gap between germline ends came to 13 bases. CDR3 in DNA: TGCGCCAGCAGCTTGACAGTAGGGGCTGCCTACGAGCAGTACTTC. Its translation: CASSLTVGAAYEQYF.

This chain links TRBV20-1 with TRBJ2-4; D ambiguous. This CDR3 is 13 amino acids long. Between the trimmed V and J ends, which lost 0 bases and 9 bases, there was a span of 12 bases. The germline V gene encodes CDR1 DFQATT and CDR2 SNEGSKA (reference sequence). The CDR3 is CSARDPRSLIQYF. The CDR3 DNA is TGCAGTGCTAGAGACCCCAGGAGCCTCATTCAGTACTTC.

The chain combines TRBV20-1 with TRBJ1-2; TRBD1 is a possible D gene (5 bases). Germline assignment: CDR1 DFQATT and CDR2 SNEGSKA (reference sequence). V was shortened by 3 bases and J by 6 bases, with 11 bases between the two germline ends. The CDR3 has 12 amino acids. The chain's CDR3 is CSASMPGDGYTF. CDR3 nucleotide sequence: TGCAGTGCTAGCATGCCGGGGGATGGCTACACCTTC.

The V and J genes are TRBV7-2 and TRBJ1-1, with 7 bases matching TRBD1. Germline CDR1 SGHTA, CDR2 FQGNSA. This CDR3 comprises 14 residues. V was clipped by 3 bases and J by 6 bases; unmatched bases: 7. The CDR3 is CASSLDRSNSEAFF. The CDR3 nucleotides are TGTGCCAGCAGCTTGGACAGGTCAAACTCTGAAGCTTTCTTT.

The V call is TRBV5-1, the J call TRBJ1-1; 9 bases match TRBD1. J gave up 11 bases and V 4 bases, and 6 bases lay outside the gene matches. The germline V gene encodes CDR1 SGHRS and CDR2 YFSETQ. This CDR3 has 12 amino acids. Written as DNA, the CDR3 is TGCGCCAGCAGCCCCGGGACAGGGCGCGCTTTCTTT. Protein product: CASSPGTGRAFF. Full variable domain (outside the CDR3, taken from reference TRBV5-1 and TRBJ1-1): KAGVTQTPRYLIKTRGQQVTLSCSPISGHRSVSWYQQTPGQGLQFLFEYFSETQRNKGNFPGRFSGRQFSNSRSEMNVSTLELGDSALYLCASSPGTGRAFFGQGTRLTVV.

The chain has TRBV7-2 and TRBJ1-5; D is unclear. Trimming shortened V by 5 bases and J by 5 bases, and 7 bases separated the two germline ends. This CDR3 comprises 12 residues. Germline V gene sequence: CDR1 SGHTA, CDR2 FQGNSA. CDR3 in DNA: TGTGCCAGCAGCGGGGTGGATCAGCCCCAGCATTTT. This encodes CASSGVDQPQHF.

This rearrangement joins TRBV6-4 to TRBJ2-3; 9 nucleotides align to TRBD2. After removal of 0 bases from V and 6 bases from J, the junction contained 7 bases not matched to a gene. Germline V gene data show CDR1 as MRHNA and CDR2 as SNTAGT. The length of the CDR3 is 16 residues. CDR3 coding DNA: TGTGCCAGCAGTGACTCAATTGCTAGCGGGAAGGATACGCAGTATTTT. Its translation is CASSDSIASGKDTQYF.

The chain carries TRBV5-1 and TRBJ1-1; a possible D gene is TRBD1 (5 bases). The CDR3 has 13 amino acids. V lost 2 bases and J 10 bases, leaving 15 bases between the germline ends. Germline V gene data show CDR1 as SGHRS and CDR2 as YFSETQ. CDR3 residues: CASSFDVGGGAFF. For the CDR3, the DNA is TGCGCCAGCAGCTTCGATGTTGGGGGGGGAGCTTTCTTT.

A word on this clonotype: The junction departs from the called germline gene at one end, perhaps through a read error. V is TRBV13 and J is TRBJ2-5, with D maybe TRBD1 (6 bases). The CDR3 loop spans 14 amino acids. The germline V gene has CDR1 PRHDT and CDR2 FYEKMQ (reference sequence). The CDR3 is CAGSLRDMGVTQYF. CDR3 sequence (DNA): TGTGCCGGCAGCTTAAGGGACATGGGAGTGACCCAGTACTTC.

This clonotype was detected a few times. The J gene is TRBJ1-6, the V gene TRBV20-1, with a weak D call TRBD1 (5 bases). The CDR3 has 14 residues. Trimming took 4 bases from V and 5 from J, leaving 12 bases between them. Germline CDR1 and CDR2: DFQATT and SNEGSKA (reference sequence). The CDR3 DNA follows: TGCAGTGCTAATAGAGGGGCTAATAATTCACCCCTCCACTTT. Translated: CSANRGANNSPLHF.

The genes are TRBV4-2 and TRBJ2-7; 12 nucleotides agree with TRBD2. There are 16 residues in the CDR3. J was trimmed by 5 bases and V by 1 base; bases with no gene match: 6. Looked up from germline, CDR1 is LGHNA and CDR2 is YNFKEQ. The chain's CDR3 is CASSQGLAGGPDEQYF. The CDR3 DNA reads TGTGCCAGCAGCCAAGGCCTAGCGGGAGGGCCCGACGAGCAGTACTTC.

The CDR3 nucleotides read TGCAGTGCTAGAGTACCCAGCGGGAGAAAAGAGACCCAGTACTTC. This encodes CSARVPSGRKETQYF. This chain uses TRBV20-1 with TRBJ2-5; 8 nucleotides line up with TRBD2. CDR1 is DFQATT and CDR2 is SNEGSKA in the germline V gene (reference sequence). V shed 1 base, J shed 3 bases, and the junction held 7 bases outside the gene matches. The CDR3 is 15 amino acids.

V gene TRBV20-1 combines with J gene TRBJ2-1; TRBD2 matches 9 bases. Trimming took 0 bases from V and 9 from J; bases not matched to a gene: 9. This CDR3 is built from 15 residues. Germline values: CDR1 DFQATT, CDR2 SNEGSKA (reference sequence). The CDR3 loop reads CSAREYSGSFGEQFF. The CDR3 nucleotides read TGCAGTGCTAGAGAATATAGCGGGAGTTTCGGTGAGCAGTTCTTC.